The rows below give T cell receptor beta chains drawn from one sample of a study of T cell clonotyping in hematopoietic cell transplantation. Clones were sequenced by immunoSEQ multiplex PCR, and TCRdb holds only the in-frame ones, with some missing. Of fewer than 80,000 clones in the sample, around 94% were seen once. Source material: peripheral blood mononuclear cells. The receptors were sampled from a man between 50 and 59 years old in good health. Some clones in this sample may be carry-over from other donors' samples. CDR3s include the opening cysteine and the closing phenylalanine or tryptophan. Each record gives: J gene, D gene, clone size, V gene, CDR3 protein, CDR3 DNA. D genes are given only for firm matches. Only some rows state a clone size, as once, few, many or a class for expanded clones.

TRBJ2-3	-	-	TRBV14	CASSLPSPPYTQYF	TGTGCCAGCAGCCTTCCGTCCCCCCCATATACGCAGTATTTT
TRBJ2-2	-	once	TRBV6-1	CASSEMGRFNTGELFF	TGTGCCAGCAGTGAGATGGGCAGGTTCAACACCGGGGAGCTGTTTTTT
TRBJ2-6	-	-	TRBV5-1	CASSFPQDTSPTPGANVLTF	TGCGCCAGCAGCTTCCCCCAGGACACCTCACCTACACCTGGGGCCAACGTCCTGACTTTC
TRBJ2-7	TRBD2	-	TRBV19	CASSSGGGSYEQYF	TGTGCCAGTTCTAGCGGAGGTGGGTCCTACGAGCAGTACTTC
TRBJ1-1	-	-	TRBV6-6	CASLGGTEAFF	TGTGCCAGCCTAGGGGGGACCGAAGCTTTCTTT
TRBJ2-1	TRBD2	-	TRBV19	CASSISSGRGYEQFF	TGTGCCAGTAGTATATCTAGCGGGAGGGGCTATGAGCAGTTCTTC
TRBJ1-1	-	-	TRBV27	CASSGSRANTEAFF	TGTGCCAGCAGTGGATCCAGGGCGAACACTGAAGCTTTCTTT
TRBJ2-5	TRBD2	-	TRBV5-1	CASSLGLAGGPILETQYF	TGCGCCAGCAGCTTGGGACTAGCGGGGGGGCCTATCCTGGAGACCCAGTACTTC
TRBJ2-2	TRBD2	-	TRBV4-2	CASSQAGVGLGELFF	TGTGCCAGCAGCCAAGCGGGGGTGGGACTAGGGGAGCTGTTTTTT
TRBJ2-5	-	-	TRBV28	CASSQGTALETQYF	TGTGCCAGCAGCCAGGGGACTGCTCTAGAGACCCAGTACTTC
TRBJ2-2	TRBD1	-	TRBV5-1	CASSLGAWQGATGELFF	TGCGCCAGCAGCTTGGGGGCCTGGCAGGGGGCCACCGGGGAGCTGTTTTTT
TRBJ2-7	-	-	TRBV28	CASRHPALSEQYF	TGTGCCAGCAGGCACCCGGCGCTATCTGAGCAGTACTTC
TRBJ1-5	-	-	TRBV19	CASSLDGANQPQHF	TGTGCCAGTAGTCTGGACGGCGCAAATCAGCCCCAGCATTTT
TRBJ1-2	-	-	TRBV29-1	CSVEANEYGYTF	TGCAGCGTTGAAGCTAACGAGTATGGCTACACCTTC
TRBJ2-3	-	-	TRBV29-1	CSVVGGEGDTQYF	TGCAGCGTTGTTGGGGGAGAAGGAGATACGCAGTATTTT
TRBJ1-6	-	few	TRBV7-9	CASSLASSNSPLHF	TGTGCCAGCAGCTTGGCAAGTTCTAATTCACCCCTCCACTTT
TRBJ1-6	-	-	TRBV14	CASSQVEVGSPLHF	TGTGCCAGCAGCCAAGTGGAGGTTGGGTCACCCCTCCACTTT
TRBJ1-1	TRBD1	-	TRBV5-3	CARSSTTGGTGNTEAFF	TGTGCCAGAAGCTCAACTACAGGGGGCACCGGGAACACTGAAGCTTTCTTT
TRBJ1-2	-	-	TRBV7-2	CASSTGYGYTF	TGTGCCAGCAGCACAGGGTATGGCTACACCTTC
TRBJ1-2	-	-	TRBV19	CASRTRLDYGYTF	TGTGCCAGTAGGACCCGGTTAGACTATGGCTACACCTTC
TRBJ2-5	TRBD2	-	TRBV28	CASFESGTGETQYF	TGTGCCAGCTTCGAAAGCGGGACCGGAGAGACCCAGTACTTC
TRBJ2-1	TRBD1	-	TRBV2	CASERDSYNEQFF	TGTGCCAGTGAACGGGACAGTTACAATGAGCAGTTCTTC
TRBJ1-1	-	-	TRBV7-9	CASSLARGLDTEAFF	TGTGCCAGCAGCTTAGCTCGGGGGTTAGACACTGAAGCTTTCTTT
TRBJ1-1	-	-	TRBV30	CAWSRWGSQGSGDTEAFF	TGTGCCTGGAGTCGATGGGGCAGTCAGGGGTCCGGGGACACTGAAGCTTTCTTT
TRBJ2-7	-	few	TRBV4-3	CASSQERRIFYEQYF	TGCGCCAGCAGCCAAGAAAGAAGAATCTTCTACGAGCAGTACTTC
TRBJ1-2	-	-	TRBV28	CASSLGGAVGGYTF	TGTGCCAGCAGTTTGGGGGGCGCTGTAGGTGGCTACACCTTC
TRBJ1-2	-	-	TRBV27	CASSLGWDYGYTF	TGTGCCAGCAGTTTAGGGTGGGACTATGGCTACACCTTC
TRBJ1-1	TRBD1	-	TRBV19	CASNDQGVPMNTEAFF	TGTGCCAGTAACGACCAGGGGGTTCCCATGAACACTGAAGCTTTCTTT
TRBJ2-7	-	-	TRBV10-3	CAIKEPGESYEQYF	TGTGCCATCAAAGAGCCAGGGGAATCCTACGAGCAGTACTTC
TRBJ2-7	-	-	TRBV7-9	CASSPGPSAYEQYF	TGTGCCAGCAGCCCCGGACCATCGGCCTACGAGCAGTACTTC
TRBJ1-4	-	once	TRBV6-5	CASSYSTGIGGEKLFF	TGTGCCAGCAGTTACTCGACCGGAATCGGGGGTGAAAAACTGTTTTTT
TRBJ1-5	-	-	TRBV7-9	CASSLSTDAQHF	TGTGCCAGCAGCTTATCAACAGACGCCCAGCATTTT
TRBJ1-5	-	-	TRBV19	CASSIPGQPQHF	TGTGCCAGTAGTATTCCGGGTCAGCCCCAGCATTTT
TRBJ2-1	TRBD1	-	TRBV2	CASRYRGPSPYNEQFF	TGTGCCAGCCGTTACAGGGGACCCTCTCCTTACAATGAGCAGTTCTTC
TRBJ1-1	-	-	TRBV20-1	CSAAWDTEAFF	TGCAGTGCCGCCTGGGACACTGAAGCTTTCTTT
TRBJ1-1	TRBD1	-	TRBV27	CASTVGTGLNTEAFF	TGTGCCAGCACCGTCGGGACAGGGTTGAACACTGAAGCTTTCTTT
TRBJ2-5	TRBD1	-	TRBV11-3	CASSLDGSGGRETQYF	TGTGCCAGCAGCTTAGATGGTTCAGGGGGCAGGGAGACCCAGTACTTC
TRBJ2-1	-	-	TRBV11-3	CASSPFPGHEQFF	TGTGCCAGCAGCCCCTTCCCAGGCCATGAGCAGTTCTTC
TRBJ2-7	TRBD1	-	TRBV6-5	CASSYLTGTYEQYF	TGTGCCAGCAGTTATCTGACAGGGACCTACGAGCAGTACTTC
TRBJ2-2	-	-	TRBV6-5	CASSYWTANTGELFF	TGTGCCAGCAGTTACTGGACAGCTAACACCGGGGAGCTGTTTTTT
TRBJ1-2	-	-	TRBV29-1	CSVDRGQDSGYTF	TGCAGCGTTGATCGTGGCCAGGACAGCGGCTACACCTTC
TRBJ1-1	TRBD1	once	TRBV5-1	CASSLAGTGGALGAFF	TGCGCCAGCAGCTTGGCTGGGACAGGGGGCGCGTTAGGAGCTTTCTTT
TRBJ2-7	-	-	TRBV28	CASSFPGTSYEQYF	TGTGCCAGCAGTTTCCCTGGGACTTCCTACGAGCAGTACTTC
TRBJ2-7	-	-	TRBV28	CASSPGTGTYEQYF	TGTGCCAGCAGCCCCGGGACGGGGACCTACGAGCAGTACTTC
TRBJ1-5	TRBD1	-	TRBV6-5	CASSSGTGHQPQHF	TGTGCCAGCAGTTCCGGGACAGGGCATCAGCCCCAGCATTTT
TRBJ1-1	TRBD1	-	TRBV29-1	CSVGGGGKGTEAFF	TGCAGCGTGGGGGGAGGGGGCAAGGGGACTGAAGCTTTCTTT
TRBJ2-5	TRBD2	-	TRBV5-1	CASSSGLAVQETQYF	TGCGCCAGCAGCTCGGGACTAGCGGTCCAAGAGACCCAGTACTTC
TRBJ1-1	-	-	TRBV7-2	CASSSDRWNTEAFF	TGTGCCAGCAGTTCGGACAGATGGAACACTGAAGCTTTCTTT
TRBJ2-1	TRBD1	once	TRBV5-1	CASSLVGTGTNEQFF	TGCGCCAGCAGCTTGGTCGGGACAGGGACGAATGAGCAGTTCTTC